This is a list of T cell receptor beta chains from one sample in a study of cytomegalovirus exposure and HLA in healthy donors. The table came from immunoSEQ multiplex PCR; TCRdb's copy has only in-frame clones and leaves some out. The repertoire holds over 100,000 clones, roughly nine tenths seen once, with over 1% in the top ten. Sequences were obtained from PBMCs. These receptors were obtained from a woman between 18 and 29 years old in good health and CMV-seronegative. CDR3s include the opening cysteine and the closing phenylalanine or tryptophan. Fields, in order: D gene, V gene, J gene, clone size, CDR3 DNA, CDR3 protein. A D gene is named only where the DNA matches it firmly. For some rows the clone size is stated as once, few or many, or as a class when expanded; others skip it.

.	TRBV25-1	TRBJ1-1	.	TGTGCCAGCAGTTCCGAGGATGGGGGGTGGAGGACTGAAGCTTTCTTT	CASSSEDGGWRTEAFF
.	TRBV7-2	TRBJ1-6	.	TGTGCCAGCAGCTTTGGGGGCTCACCCCTCCACTTT	CASSFGGSPLHF
.	TRBV27	TRBJ2-6	.	TGTGCCAGCAGTCCCCAGGTCTCTGGGGCCAACGTCCTGACTTTC	CASSPQVSGANVLTF
.	TRBV28	TRBJ1-6	.	TGTGCCAGCAGTCCACATGAAAAGCGGTCCCTCCACTTT	CASSPHEKRSLHF
.	TRBV5-6	TRBJ1-5	.	TGTGCCAGCAGCTCTTGGGAGGCCCCGTTTGGTCAGCCCCAGCATTTT	CASSSWEAPFGQPQHF
.	TRBV19	TRBJ1-1	.	TGTGCCAGTACCCTGTCCGGTGGGGTCAGGGCTGAAGCTTTCTTT	CASTLSGGVRAEAFF
TRBD2	TRBV2	TRBJ2-3	.	TGTGCCAGCAGTGACCCACCGACTAGCGGGGGCACAGATACGCAGTATTTT	CASSDPPTSGGTDTQYF
TRBD1	TRBV5-8	TRBJ1-1	once	TGTGCCAGCAGCCAAACAATTTACAGGGGACTGAACACTGAAGCTTTCTTT	CASSQTIYRGLNTEAFF
.	TRBV5-1	TRBJ2-5	.	TGCGCCAGCAGCTTGTGGGCAGACCAAGAGACCCAGTACTTC	CASSLWADQETQYF
TRBD1	TRBV2	TRBJ1-5	once	TGTGCCAGCATGGGACAGGACAATCAGCCCCAGCATTTT	CASMGQDNQPQHF
.	TRBV2	TRBJ1-5	.	TGTGCCAGCAGTGAAGCGGGGCGGAGCAATCAGCCCCAGCATTTT	CASSEAGRSNQPQHF
.	TRBV28	TRBJ1-5	.	TGTGCCAGCAGTTTATGGTCCGGGACTTTCAATCAGCCCCAGCATTTT	CASSLWSGTFNQPQHF
TRBD1	TRBV4-1	TRBJ2-1	.	TGCGCCAGCAGCCCCCTCGGGACAGGGACCTACAATGAGCAGTTCTTC	CASSPLGTGTYNEQFF
.	TRBV28	TRBJ2-2	.	TGTGCCAGCAGTTTATGGCGGGGGCCCTCGTCGAACACCGGGGAGCTGTTTTTT	CASSLWRGPSSNTGELFF